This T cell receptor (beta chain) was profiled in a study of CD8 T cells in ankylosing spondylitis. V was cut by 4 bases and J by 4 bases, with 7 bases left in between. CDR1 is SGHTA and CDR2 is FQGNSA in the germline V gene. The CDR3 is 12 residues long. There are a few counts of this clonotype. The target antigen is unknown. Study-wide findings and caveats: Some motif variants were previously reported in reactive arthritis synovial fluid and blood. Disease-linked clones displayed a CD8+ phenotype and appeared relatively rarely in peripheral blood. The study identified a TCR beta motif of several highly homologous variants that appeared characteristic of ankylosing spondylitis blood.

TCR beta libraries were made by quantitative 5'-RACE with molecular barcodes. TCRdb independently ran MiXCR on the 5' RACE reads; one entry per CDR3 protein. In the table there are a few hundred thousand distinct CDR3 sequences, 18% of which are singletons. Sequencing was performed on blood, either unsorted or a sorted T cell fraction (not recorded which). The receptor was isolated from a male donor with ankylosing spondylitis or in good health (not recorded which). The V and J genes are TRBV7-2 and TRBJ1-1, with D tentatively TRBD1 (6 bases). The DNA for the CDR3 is TGTGCCAGCAGCTCGGGGGCCACTGAAGCTTTCTTT. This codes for CASSSGATEAFF.